Listed here are 10 T cell receptor beta chains from one sample, sequenced in a study of cytomegalovirus exposure and HLA in healthy donors. It was with 60 Vbeta and 13 Jbeta primers that the PCR ran. Repertoires were generated with immunoSEQ multiplex PCR, while TCRdb's copy carries only in-frame clones and drops some. The sample has around 200,000 clones; over 65% are singletons. The specimen was PBMCs. The receptors stem from a woman in her fifties or sixties in good health and CMV-seropositive.

This chain uses TRBV6-4 with TRBJ2-1; 8 bases align to TRBD1. Unmatched junction bases numbered 4, after V lost 9 bases and J lost 6 bases. Germline V CDR1 and CDR2: MRHNA, SNTAGT. The CDR3 runs to 12 residues. Written as DNA, the CDR3 is TGTGCCAGAATTACAGGGGGCAATGAGCAGTTCTTC. It is translated as CARITGGNEQFF.

The chain employs TRBV7-9 and TRBJ1-1, with a possible D match to TRBD1 (5 bases). Trimming stripped 5 bases from V and 7 bases from J, with 8 bases between. Germline values: CDR1 SEHNR, CDR2 FQNEAQ (reference sequence). The CDR3 length is 11 residues. CDR3 loop: CASSQGDEAFF. For the CDR3, the DNA is TGTGCCAGCAGCCAAGGGGATGAAGCTTTCTTT.

V gene TRBV5-8 combines with J gene TRBJ1-5; no reliable D call. The CDR3 runs to 14 residues. Germline loops: CDR1 SGHTS, CDR2 YDEGEE. Trimming cost V 0 bases and J 11 bases, with 15 bases left between them. The CDR3 nucleotides read TGTGCCAGCAGCTTGGGTCAGAACCCTGAAGCCCAGCATTTT. Translating gives CASSLGQNPEAQHF.

The V call is TRBV7-2, the J call TRBJ2-7, with 8 bases aligning to TRBD2. With V trimmed by 6 bases and J by 7 bases, 5 bases remained unmatched. CDR3 length: 12 residues. Germline V gene data show CDR1 as SGHTA and CDR2 as FQGNSA. The CDR3 region is CASRGTSWEQYF. The CDR3 DNA is TGTGCCAGCAGGGGGACTAGTTGGGAGCAGTACTTC.

The chain uses TRBV6-5 and TRBJ1-2; possible D gene TRBD1, 6 bases. CDR3 length equals 15 residues. Trimming shortened V by 1 base and J by 3 bases, and 12 bases separated the two germline ends. Per germline, CDR1 MNHEY and CDR2 SVGAGI. CDR3 sequence reads: CASSYLPQGYYGYTF. CDR3 bases: TGTGCCAGCAGTTACTTACCGCAGGGGTACTATGGCTACACCTTC.

V gene TRBV2 combines with J gene TRBJ1-2; D is uncertain. The CDR3 runs to 13 residues. Germline CDR1 SNHLY, CDR2 FYNNEI. With 4 bases removed from V and 4 bases from J, the gap between germline ends came to 10 bases. The CDR3 region has the DNA TGTGCCAGCAGTGTTACCACTCTCTATGGCTACACCTTC. The encoded protein is CASSVTTLYGYTF.

The CDR3 protein is CASSTATEAKNIQYF. CDR3 DNA: TGTGCCAGCAGCACAGCGACAGAGGCCAAAAACATTCAGTACTTC. The chain is built from TRBV5-4 and TRBJ2-4; tentatively, D is TRBD1 (5 bases). The V end was cut by 4 bases, the J end by 1 base, with 12 bases between. The germline V gene encodes CDR1 SGHNT and CDR2 YYREEE (reference sequence). The CDR3 totals 15 residues.

The table lists this clone with a few counts. The rearrangement joins TRBV11-1 to TRBJ2-3; 8 bases fit TRBD1. The CDR3 has 16 residues. The V gene's germline CDR1 is SGHAT and CDR2 FQDESV (reference sequence). V gave up 5 bases and J gave up 5 bases; unmatched junction bases: 12. CDR3 in amino acids: CASSPRRTGLRDTQYF. DNA for the CDR3: TGTGCCAGCAGCCCCCGACGGACAGGGTTGAGAGATACGCAGTATTTT.

The rearrangement links TRBV7-3 to TRBJ1-1; D remains ambiguous. V dropped 2 bases and J dropped 6 bases, with 10 bases sitting between them. The CDR3 runs 13 residues. The V gene's germline CDR1 is SGHTA and CDR2 FQGTGA. CDR3 DNA: TGTGCCAGCAGCTTAGAGGGAAACGCTGAAGCTTTCTTT. Protein sequence: CASSLEGNAEAFF. Variable domain in full (rest from reference TRBV7-3 and TRBJ1-1): GAGVSQTPSNKVTEKGKYVELRCDPISGHTALYWYRQSLGQGPEFLIYFQGTGAADDSGLPNDRFFAVRPEGSVSTLKIQRTERGDSAVYLCASSLEGNAEAFFGQGTRLTVV.

The genes are TRBV6-1 and TRBJ2-7; 14 bases align to TRBD2. The CDR3 length is 14 residues. V lost 6 bases to trimming and J lost 4 bases; unmatched junction nucleotides: 2. Germline V gene sequence: CDR1 MNHNS, CDR2 SASEGT. The CDR3 here is CASRTSGGAYEQYF. CDR3 nucleotide sequence: TGTGCCAGCAGGACTAGCGGGGGGGCTTACGAGCAGTACTTC.